This T cell receptor (beta chain) was sequenced for a study of vaccination and CD4 T cells after COVID-19. For the study at large: Overlapping peptides covering the spike proteins of SARS-CoV-2, HCoV-NL63, HCoV-OC43 and HCoV-229E were added to stimulate cells.

This sample's treatment: roughly 11-day PBMC culture with coronavirus spike peptide pools or control peptides (ViraFEST assay). ViraFEST enlarged antigen-specific T cell populations with peptide pools and afterwards sequenced TCRs. Two million PBMCs were grown per well alongside roughly 10 IU/ml IL-2 and 7.5 to 10 ug/ml peptide pools. V gave up 5 bases and J gave up 0 bases, with 14 bases separating them. Germline values: CDR1 MNHEY, CDR2 SMNVEV (reference sequence). The CDR3 contains 15 residues. An Oncomine TCR Beta short-read assay was used to sequence the DNA from cultured CD4+ T cells. Cultured CD4+ T cells yielded the extracted genomic DNA. TCRdb processed the PCR reads anew with MiXCR; each CDR3 protein has one entry. This table holds fewer than 15,000 distinct CDR3 sequences, approximately 69% found once. As regards this clonotype: Its specificity is not known.

V usage is TRBV27 and J usage is TRBJ2-7; no definite D call. The sequenced sample was CD4+ T cells from blood, cultured in vitro. The TCR comes from a human donor who had recovered from COVID-19. The CDR3 region is CASSTDFRSSYEQYF. The CDR3 DNA is TGTGCCAGCAGTACGGATTTCAGGAGCTCCTACGAGCAGTACTTC.